The clone carrying this TCR beta chain came up once. Other DNA sequences in this specimen translate into the identical CDR3. CDR3 length equals 16 residues. Germline V gene data show CDR1 as SGHRS and CDR2 as YFSETQ. V was pared by 0 bases and J by 2 bases, with 3 bases of the junction left unmatched. This sample was taken from a study of shared clonotypes between healthy human individuals. Only in-frame clones appear in the TCRdb table, and some are missing; sequencing was by immunoSEQ multiplex PCR. The table shows just over 2,000,000 clones, with approximately 95% occurring only once. The specimen was naive CD4+ T cells sorted from blood. Stated subset: CD45RA+ positively selected. This chain joins TRBV5-1 and TRBJ2-5; 11 positions match TRBD2. This clonotype was sampled from a man aged 18 to 29 in good health. CDR3 DNA: TGCGCCAGCAGCTTGGCCCTAGCGGGGGGACAAGAGACCCAGTACTTC. Its translation: CASSLALAGGQETQYF.